This T cell receptor beta chain was sequenced in a study of blood T cell repertoires in COVID-19. This CDR3 region has 14 residues. Between the trimmed V and J ends, which lost 3 bases and 4 bases, there was a span of 11 bases. CDR1 is LNHDA and CDR2 is SQIVND in the germline V gene (reference sequence). Authors' data handling: Nucleated cell number was recorded as an estimate derived from reference gene primer amplification. Data came from immunoSEQ multiplex PCR; TCRdb stores just in-frame clones and leaves some out. D and trimming were read from the DNA, whereas the V and J calls and clone size are those reported in that table. Of approximately 120,000 clones listed, about 74% are singletons.

The specimen sequenced was peripheral blood. This TCR came from an elderly man with COVID-19, enrolled during active disease. The V call is TRBV19, the J call TRBJ2-3, with D perhaps matching TRBD1 (6 bases). The CDR3 region has the DNA TGTGCCAGTAGTATTTCAGGGGTCCCAGATACGCAGTATTTT. Its translation is CASSISGVPDTQYF.